This T cell receptor (beta chain) comes out of a study of beta chain features in type 1 diabetes. Study-wide results and caveats: In all four CD4+ subsets, TCRB CDR3 length was significantly, moderately reduced in type 1 diabetes.

V was clipped by 5 bases and J by 0 bases; unmatched bases: 2. Germline V gives CDR1 SQVTM, CDR2 ANQGSEA. The CDR3 is made up of 13 amino acids. In this sample, this clone turned up a few times. Its antigen remains unidentified. The whole isolated RNA underwent reverse transcription, so sequencing captured expressed TCRB transcripts. Profiling relied on immunoSEQ multiplex PCR, and the TCRdb table lists in-frame clones only, not all of them. This sample has more than 550,000 clones, with about an eighth found just once. Sequenced input: naive CD4+ T cells from blood. The gene calls are TRBV29-1 and TRBJ2-3; TRBD2 agrees at 7 bases. The sequence was collected from a man aged 18 to 35 with type 1 diabetes. CDR3 protein: CSVTAGSTDTQYF. The CDR3 bases are TGCAGCGTTACAGCGGGGAGCACAGATACGCAGTATTTT.